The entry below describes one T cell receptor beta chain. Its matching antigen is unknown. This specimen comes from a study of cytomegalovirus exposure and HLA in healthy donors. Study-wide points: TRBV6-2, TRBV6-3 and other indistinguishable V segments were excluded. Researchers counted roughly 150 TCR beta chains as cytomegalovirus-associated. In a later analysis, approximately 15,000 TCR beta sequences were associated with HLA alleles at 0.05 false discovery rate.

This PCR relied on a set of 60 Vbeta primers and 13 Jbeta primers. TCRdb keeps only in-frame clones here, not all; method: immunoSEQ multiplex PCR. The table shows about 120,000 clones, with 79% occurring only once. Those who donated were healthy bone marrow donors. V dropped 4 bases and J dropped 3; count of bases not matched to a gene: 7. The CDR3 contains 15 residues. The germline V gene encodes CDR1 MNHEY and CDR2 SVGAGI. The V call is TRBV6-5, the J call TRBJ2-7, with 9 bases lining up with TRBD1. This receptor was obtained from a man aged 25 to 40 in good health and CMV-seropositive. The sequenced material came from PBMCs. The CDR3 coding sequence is TGTGCCAGCAGTTTCACAGGGGGCCTAGTCTACGAGCAGTACTTC. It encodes CASSFTGGLVYEQYF.